These T cell receptor beta chains were read from a single sample in a study of T cell changes during pregnancy in multiple sclerosis. The data were produced by immunoSEQ multiplex PCR, yet TCRdb's version contains in-frame clones alone and is incomplete. The repertoire has tens of thousands of clones, more than 90% of them found once; the top ten carry over 1%. The material was peripheral blood, obtained after pregnancy. These receptors originate from a female donor in good health, enrolled as a control in a pregnancy study. The CDR3 runs from the conserved cysteine through the conserved F or W. A D gene is named only where the DNA matches it firmly. Size tells how often a clone was seen (once, few, many) or the class of an expanded clone, and some rows leave it out.

V	J	size	length	D	CDR3	DNA
TRBV7-8	TRBJ2-1	.	16	.	CASSYRGGTFYNEQFF	TGTGCCAGCAGCTACAGGGGGGGGACCTTCTACAATGAGCAGTTCTTC
TRBV6-1	TRBJ1-2	.	17	TRBD1	CASSERGGGRGKYGYTF	TGTGCCAGCAGTGAGAGGGGAGGAGGCAGGGGGAAGTATGGCTACACCTTC
TRBV4-1	TRBJ1-4	.	14	.	CATKPTASNEKLFF	TGCGCCACCAAACCGACAGCCTCTAATGAAAAACTGTTTTTT
TRBV30	TRBJ1-6	.	13	.	CAWRRQDNSPLHF	TGTGCCTGGAGACGTCAGGATAATTCACCCCTCCACTTT
TRBV19	TRBJ1-2	.	13	.	CASSMGRGSGYTF	TGTGCCAGTAGTATGGGCAGGGGAAGTGGCTACACCTTC
TRBV27	TRBJ2-2	few	12	.	CASSRPTGELFF	TGTGCCAGCAGTCGTCCCACCGGGGAGCTGTTTTTT
TRBV7-2	TRBJ2-1	.	16	.	CASSWGGTRAKDEQFF	TGTGCCAGCAGCTGGGGGGGCACTAGGGCCAAGGATGAGCAGTTCTTC
TRBV7-2	TRBJ1-5	.	16	.	CASSLRSGDSNQPQHF	TGTGCCAGCAGCTTACGATCAGGGGATAGCAATCAGCCCCAGCATTTT
TRBV6-6	TRBJ2-1	.	12	.	CASSRQGNEQFF	TGTGCCAGCAGCCGACAAGGCAATGAGCAGTTCTTC
TRBV28	TRBJ2-6	.	15	.	CASSLRYSGANVLTF	TGTGCCAGCAGTTTACGGTACTCTGGGGCCAACGTCCTGACTTTC
TRBV21-1	TRBJ1-2	.	16	.	CASSKASRDGEAGYTF	TGTGCCAGCAGCAAAGCGTCCCGGGACGGGGAGGCTGGCTACACCTTC
TRBV5-5	TRBJ2-7	.	17	TRBD2	CASSPVIMGLAGNEQYF	TGTGCCAGCAGCCCGGTCATCATGGGCCTAGCGGGGAACGAGCAGTACTTC
TRBV4-1	TRBJ1-1	once	15	.	CASSQGRKGFTEAFF	TGCGCCAGCAGCCAGGGCCGAAAGGGGTTCACTGAAGCTTTCTTT
TRBV5-8	TRBJ2-1	.	16	TRBD2	CASILGNSGQYNEQFF	TGTGCCAGCATCCTCGGGAATAGCGGGCAGTACAATGAGCAGTTCTTC
TRBV2	TRBJ1-1	once	16	TRBD1	CASSPTGGFMNTEAFF	TGTGCCAGCAGTCCTACAGGGGGGTTTATGAACACTGAAGCTTTCTTT
TRBV18	TRBJ2-2	.	16	TRBD1	CASSPSGQGSTGELFF	TGTGCCAGCTCACCCTCGGGACAGGGGAGCACCGGGGAGCTGTTTTTT
TRBV19	TRBJ2-1	.	15	TRBD2	CASSTPGLAGDEQFF	TGTGCCAGTAGTACCCCGGGACTAGCGGGCGATGAGCAGTTCTTC
TRBV6-5	TRBJ1-5	.	15	.	CASSYSTGNNQPQHF	TGTGCCAGCAGTTACTCCACGGGGAACAATCAGCCCCAGCATTTT
TRBV28	TRBJ1-3	once	13	.	CASSTGGLHTIYF	TGTGCCAGCAGTACGGGAGGGCTCCACACCATATATTTT
TRBV19	TRBJ2-7	few	14	TRBD1	CASSKGQGVWEQYF	TGTGCCAGTAGTAAGGGACAGGGGGTATGGGAGCAGTACTTC
TRBV27	TRBJ2-7	.	14	TRBD2	CASTPTSGSYEQYF	TGTGCCAGCACCCCGACTAGCGGGAGTTACGAGCAGTACTTC
TRBV9	TRBJ2-2	.	12	.	CASSFRTGELFF	TGTGCCAGCAGCTTCCGCACCGGGGAGCTGTTTTTT
TRBV7-3	TRBJ1-6	.	23	.	CASSLMPLGPWNELPSYNSPLHF	TGTGCCAGCAGCTTAATGCCTTTGGGCCCTTGGAATGAACTCCCCTCCTATAATTCACCCCTCCACTTT
TRBV18	TRBJ2-3	.	14	.	CASSERPSTDTQYF	TGTGCCAGCTCAGAGCGTCCAAGCACAGATACGCAGTATTTT
TRBV6-5	TRBJ2-7	.	12	TRBD1	CASRTGSLEQYF	TGTGCCAGCAGGACAGGGTCCCTGGAGCAGTACTTC
TRBV19	TRBJ1-5	once	14	TRBD1	CASSIAGRTGPYHF	TGTGCCAGTAGTATAGCGGGGCGGACAGGACCCTATCATTTT
TRBV19	TRBJ1-5	.	17	.	CASRNLPATLVNQPQHF	TGTGCCAGTAGAAATCTCCCGGCGACTCTCGTCAATCAGCCCCAGCATTTT
TRBV18	TRBJ1-1	few	14	.	CASSPSYADTEAFF	TGTGCCAGCTCACCCAGTTACGCAGACACTGAAGCTTTCTTT
TRBV7-9	TRBJ2-2	.	14	TRBD1	CASLRTGGTGELFF	TGTGCCAGCCTAAGGACAGGGGGCACCGGGGAGCTGTTTTTT
TRBV15	TRBJ2-1	.	12	.	CATSSPPDEQFF	TGTGCCACCAGCAGTCCTCCGGATGAGCAGTTCTTC
TRBV30	TRBJ1-6	.	14	TRBD1	CAWSPGQGNSPLHF	TGTGCCTGGAGCCCAGGACAGGGAAATTCACCCCTCCACTTT
TRBV7-9	TRBJ1-1	.	15	TRBD1	CASSLLQGAGTEAFF	TGTGCCAGCAGCTTACTACAGGGGGCGGGAACTGAAGCTTTCTTT
TRBV19	TRBJ2-7	.	14	.	CASSPRGSSYEQYF	TGTGCCAGTAGTCCTAGGGGGAGCTCCTACGAGCAGTACTTC
TRBV18	TRBJ1-5	.	13	.	CASSSGSNQPQHF	TGTGCCAGCTCGTCAGGGTCCAATCAGCCCCAGCATTTT
TRBV7-2	TRBJ2-3	.	18	TRBD2	CASSLSGTSGISTDTQYF	TGTGCCAGCAGCTTGAGTGGGACTAGCGGCATAAGCACAGATACGCAGTATTTT
TRBV14	TRBJ2-6	.	16	.	CASSQARVAGANVLTF	TGTGCCAGCAGCCAAGCCAGGGTGGCGGGGGCCAACGTCCTGACTTTC
TRBV9	TRBJ1-5	.	15	.	CASSASTGWNQPQHF	TGTGCCAGCAGCGCGTCGACAGGATGGAATCAGCCCCAGCATTTT
TRBV2	TRBJ1-6	.	15	.	CASRTNSNNNSPLHF	TGTGCCAGCAGAACCAACAGCAATAATAATTCACCCCTCCACTTT
TRBV6-5	TRBJ2-1	.	15	TRBD1	CASGHRGSFKSDRFF	TGTGCCAGCGGTCACAGGGGGTCATTCAAGAGTGATCGGTTCTTC
TRBV2	TRBJ2-7	.	13	.	CASTEAGFPEQYF	TGTGCCAGCACCGAGGCCGGGTTTCCCGAGCAGTACTTC
TRBV5-1	TRBJ1-2	.	12	.	CASSLMSYGYTF	TGCGCCAGCAGCTTGATGAGCTATGGCTACACCTTC
TRBV30	TRBJ1-2	.	12	.	CAWSVHRYGYTF	TGTGCCTGGAGTGTACACAGATATGGCTACACCTTC
TRBV2	TRBJ1-4	.	13	.	CASSGGFNEKLFF	TGTGCCAGCAGTGGAGGGTTTAATGAAAAACTGTTTTTT
TRBV11-3	TRBJ1-1	.	15	.	CASSPRQTSNTEAFF	TGTGCCAGCAGCCCGCGACAGACATCGAACACTGAAGCTTTCTTT
TRBV4-3	TRBJ2-1	.	14	.	CASSQESLRGEQFF	TGCGCCAGCAGCCAAGAAAGTCTAAGGGGCGAGCAGTTCTTC
TRBV27	TRBJ2-4	.	14	TRBD1	CASSLGQGSGIQYF	TGTGCCAGCAGTTTGGGACAGGGGAGCGGCATTCAGTACTTC
TRBV7-2	TRBJ2-7	few	15	.	CASRTGISGSYEQYF	TGTGCCAGCAGAACAGGGATTAGTGGGTCGTACGAGCAGTACTTC
TRBV11-1	TRBJ2-5	.	14	.	CASSPSASRETQYF	TGTGCCAGCAGCCCCTCAGCTAGCCGGGAGACCCAGTACTTC
TRBV5-6	TRBJ1-1	few	14	.	CASSVDSMNTEAFF	TGTGCCAGCAGCGTAGACAGCATGAACACTGAAGCTTTCTTT
TRBV9	TRBJ1-1	.	14	.	CASSPGVVNTEAFF	TGTGCCAGCAGCCCGGGGGTGGTGAACACTGAAGCTTTCTTT
TRBV12-5	TRBJ1-1	.	14	.	CASGSPSRNTEAFF	TGTGCTAGTGGTTCCCCAAGCCGGAACACTGAAGCTTTCTTT
TRBV6-1	TRBJ1-5	once	15	.	CASSGRTAGGGPQHF	TGTGCCAGCAGTGGACGGACAGCGGGCGGGGGGCCCCAGCATTTT
TRBV7-6	TRBJ2-7	.	15	TRBD1	CASSPAGTGGQEQYF	TGTGCCAGCAGCCCCGCCGGGACAGGGGGCCAGGAGCAGTACTTC
TRBV5-6	TRBJ1-2	.	12	.	CASTLAAYGYTF	TGTGCCAGCACCCTGGCGGCCTATGGCTACACCTTC
TRBV7-2	TRBJ1-2	.	14	.	CASSLLARGYGYTF	TGTGCCAGCAGCTTATTAGCGCGGGGCTATGGCTACACCTTC
TRBV27	TRBJ2-7	.	12	TRBD1	CASRTGMGEQYF	TGTGCCAGCAGGACAGGGATGGGCGAGCAGTACTTC
TRBV7-9	TRBJ2-1	once	16	.	CASSLAVDRRFYEQFF	TGTGCCAGCAGCTTAGCAGTGGACAGAAGATTTTATGAGCAGTTCTTC
TRBV7-2	TRBJ1-3	.	18	.	CASSLEGVGRGGGNTIYF	TGTGCCAGCAGCTTAGAGGGGGTAGGCCGAGGTGGTGGAAACACCATATATTTT
TRBV6-5	TRBJ2-7	.	15	.	CASSYSGPPSYEQYF	TGTGCCAGCAGTTACTCGGGCCCCCCCTCCTACGAGCAGTACTTC
TRBV30	TRBJ2-1	once	14	TRBD1	CAWSTGTGFREQFF	TGTGCCTGGAGCACCGGGACAGGGTTTCGCGAGCAGTTCTTC